This T cell receptor beta chain was found in a study of cytomegalovirus exposure and HLA in healthy donors. This clone was observed once. This CDR3 is built from 15 residues. The germline CDR1 and CDR2 sequences are MDHEN and SYDVKM. Trimming took 5 bases from V and 0 from J; bases not matched to a gene: 5. PCR was performed using 60 Vbeta and 13 Jbeta primers. Clones were sequenced by immunoSEQ multiplex PCR, and TCRdb holds only the in-frame ones, with some missing. The repertoire holds over 150,000 clones, roughly three quarters seen once, with approximately 3.4% in the top ten. The sequenced material came from PBMCs. The sequence came from a woman aged 50 to 60 in good health and CMV-seropositive. The gene calls are TRBV28 and TRBJ1-1; 8 bases match TRBD1. The chain's CDR3 is CASSPPRGLNTEAFF. CDR3 DNA sequence: TGTGCCAGCAGTCCTCCCAGGGGGCTGAACACTGAAGCTTTCTTT. The complete variable domain, with remaining parts taken from reference TRBV28 and TRBJ1-1, reads DVKVTQSSRYLVKRTGEKVFLECVQDMDHENMFWYRQDPGLGLRLIYFSYDVKMKEKGDIPEGYSVSREKKERFSLILESASTNQTSMYLCASSPPRGLNTEAFFGQGTRLTVV.